This T cell receptor beta chain emerged from a study of cytomegalovirus exposure and HLA in healthy donors. This CDR3 is built from 15 residues. V gave up 5 bases and J gave up 4 bases, with 16 bases separating them. Germline CDR1 reads MNHEY; CDR2 reads SMNVEV (reference sequence). 60 Vbeta and 13 Jbeta primers were used in PCR. The data were produced by immunoSEQ multiplex PCR, yet TCRdb's version contains in-frame clones alone and is incomplete. Found here are some 240,000 clones, about 72% of them singletons; the top ten hold less than 4.5%. Regarding the study as a whole: Reports indicated that the classifier achieved high specificity and sensitivity in diagnosing cytomegalovirus status. In vitro work confirmed that a few CMV-associated chains recognize CMV antigens. An analysis was carried out later, and it reportedly showed fewer N-insertions in an Asian-associated ancestry cluster than the roughly 670-donor mean.

With respect to this clone: Its antigen is unidentified.

The sequence was obtained from a male donor in good health and CMV-seronegative. V is TRBV27 and J is TRBJ2-3; weak D call: TRBD2 (6 bases). The source material was PBMCs. As DNA, the CDR3 is TGTGCCAGCAGTGTCGGGAGTTCGTTGGCAGATACGCAGTATTTT. Amino acids: CASSVGSSLADTQYF.